The source of this T cell receptor beta chain is a study of PD-L1 blockade in urothelial cancer. Turning to the study itself: Blood was analyzed 3 weeks (second dose) and 6 weeks after treatment start.

Synthetic TCR analog templates were added to each PCR reaction. This table comes from immunoSEQ multiplex PCR, and its TCRdb copy is limited to in-frame clones, with some not included. The table lists about 29,000 clones, less than 90% of them singletons. Turning to this clone: What it binds is unknown.

Time point: peripheral blood 6 weeks after treatment start. Patients each gave 1 to 8 samples, pretreatment and on-treatment. Whole-study findings and limits: Pretreatment blood TCR clonality under the median forecast improved survival.

The V gene's germline CDR1 is KGHSH and CDR2 LQKENI. V lost 4 bases to trimming and J lost 3 bases; unmatched junction nucleotides: 11. This CDR3 region has 18 residues. This receptor was obtained from a man between 65 and 85 years old with urothelial cancer. J is TRBJ2-5 and V is TRBV18; 13 positions agree with TRBD2. This specimen was PBMCs, taken around atezolizumab (anti-PD-L1) treatment. CDR3 residues: CASSRTTTSGGLKETQYF. The CDR3 bases are TGTGCCAGCTCACGAACTACGACTAGCGGGGGGCTTAAAGAGACCCAGTACTTC.